Below, one T cell receptor (beta chain) is given with its context. The source of the sample is a study of blood T cell repertoires in COVID-19. The protocol was immunoSEQ multiplex PCR, while the TCRdb copy is restricted to in-frame clones and leaves out a portion. Here the sample spans 85,000 to 90,000 clones, more than 85% being singletons. Trimming shortened V by 6 bases and J by 3 bases, and 18 bases separated the two germline ends. Germline V lookup: CDR1 MNHEY, CDR2 SMNVEV (reference sequence). The CDR3 runs to 15 residues. The receptor's source is a human donor with active COVID-19. The donor label of this sample is uncertain. Sequencing was performed on peripheral blood. This chain connects TRBV27 to TRBJ2-7; TRBD1 is a possible D gene (5 bases). The CDR3, as DNA: TGTGCCAGCAGCCCCCACTCCGCAGGGCACTACGAGCAGTACTTC. Its translation is CASSPHSAGHYEQYF.